Shown below are 12 T cell receptor beta chains from a single sample sequenced in a study of T cell responses to AZD1222 COVID-19 vaccine. The assay was immunoSEQ multiplex PCR, and TCRdb's table has in-frame clones only and misses some. The sample has about 160,000 clones; about 90% are singletons. The sequenced sample was peripheral blood, obtained 28 days after the second AZD1222 dose. The receptors derive from an adult who received the AZD1222 COVID-19 vaccine.

The chain combines TRBV7-8 with TRBJ1-1; D is ambiguous. The CDR3 runs to 14 residues. Deletions cut 6 bases from V and 3 bases from J, with 14 bases between. Germline CDR1 SGHVS, CDR2 FQNEAQ. For the CDR3, the DNA is TGTGCCAGCAGATCATCGGGGTTTTACACTGAAGCTTTCTTT. Protein product: CASRSSGFYTEAFF.

This chain links TRBV30 with TRBJ2-3; no definite D call. This CDR3 spans 13 amino acids. Germline V lookup: CDR1 GTSNPN, CDR2 SVGIG (reference sequence). Trimming cost V 0 bases and J 1 base, with 5 bases left between them. Here the CDR3 reads CAWSVRGTDTQYF. The CDR3 DNA is TGTGCCTGGAGTGTAAGGGGCACAGATACGCAGTATTTT.

The rearrangement joins TRBV18 to TRBJ2-2, with D perhaps matching TRBD1 (6 bases). The CDR3 runs 16 residues. The germline CDR1 and CDR2 sequences are KGHSH and LQKENI. Trimming left V 6 bases short and J 1 base short, with 15 bases between. The CDR3 DNA reads as TGTGCCAGCTCGCTCCGGGACACTAAGAACACCGGGGAGCTGTTTTTT. Translating gives CASSLRDTKNTGELFF. The full variable domain, rest sourced from reference TRBV18 and TRBJ2-2, is NAGVMQNPRHLVRRRGQEARLRCSPMKGHSHVYWYRQLPEEGLKFMVYLQKENIIDESGMPKERFSAEFPKEGPSILRIQQVVRGDSAAYFCASSLRDTKNTGELFFGEGSRLTVL.

The chain carries TRBV15 and TRBJ2-3; TRBD1 matches 9 bases. The CDR3 consists of 15 residues. V gave up 3 bases and J gave up 5 bases; unmatched junction bases: 6. Germline values: CDR1 LNHNV, CDR2 YYDKDF (reference sequence). The CDR3: CATSSDPTGGDTQYF. The CDR3 DNA reads TGTGCCACCAGCAGCGATCCGACAGGGGGAGATACGCAGTATTTT. Combining the CDR3 with reference TRBV15 and TRBJ2-3 gives the whole variable domain DAMVIQNPRYQVTQFGKPVTLSCSQTLNHNVMYWYQQKSSQAPKLLFHYYDKDFNNEADTPDNFQSRRPNTSFCFLDIRSPGLGDTAMYLCATSSDPTGGDTQYFGPGTRLTVL.

CDR3 region: CASSSTSGAFYNEQFF. DNA of the CDR3: TGTGCCAGCAGTTCAACTAGCGGGGCCTTCTACAATGAGCAGTTCTTC. This chain uses TRBV6-5 with TRBJ2-1; 10 bases are shared with TRBD2. The CDR3 runs 16 residues. J was trimmed by 3 bases and V by 4 bases; bases with no gene match: 6. Germline CDR1 MNHEY, CDR2 SVGAGI.

The chain combines TRBV5-4 with TRBJ1-1; D is unclear. V was trimmed by 1 base and J by 0 bases, leaving 10 bases between them. The CDR3 is 15 residues long. Looked up from germline, CDR1 is SGHNT and CDR2 is YYREEE (reference sequence). The CDR3 region is CASSLRNTLNTEAFF. CDR3 in DNA: TGTGCCAGCAGCTTGCGGAACACTTTGAACACTGAAGCTTTCTTT.

The CDR3 coding sequence is TGTGCCAGCAGCTTAGAAGGGGACTCCTATGGCTACACCTTC. This translates into CASSLEGDSYGYTF. This chain joins TRBV7-9 and TRBJ1-2; TRBD1 might be the D (5 bases). V was cut by 1 base and J by 4 bases, with 10 bases left in between. In germline, CDR1 is SEHNR, CDR2 FQNEAQ (reference sequence). This CDR3 is 14 amino acids long.

The rearrangement uses TRBV3-1 (or the pseudogene TRBV3-2) and TRBJ2-5; no definite D call. The CDR3 has 14 amino acids. The germline V gene encodes CDR1 LGHDT and CDR2 YNNKEL (reference sequence). The ends were cut back, 0 bases at V and 3 bases at J, with 8 bases in the middle. CDR3 protein: CASSQEVWEETQYF. CDR3 in DNA: TGTGCCAGCAGCCAAGAAGTATGGGAAGAGACCCAGTACTTC.

The chain is built from TRBV7-2 and TRBJ1-1, with TRBD1 identical over 7 bases. The J segment lost 3 bases and the V segment lost 1 base, leaving 11 bases of the junction unmatched. This CDR3 has 17 residues. The germline V gene has CDR1 SGHTA and CDR2 FQGNSA. CDR3 in amino acids: CASSLVSTAQGYTEAFF. The CDR3 DNA reads TGTGCCAGCAGCTTAGTCTCCACGGCACAGGGGTACACTGAAGCTTTCTTT.

The chain couples TRBV24-1 to TRBJ1-4; 7 bases fit TRBD1. The CDR3 runs 16 residues. With V trimmed by 3 bases and J by 4 bases, 7 bases remained unmatched. Germline V gene data show CDR1 as KGHDR and CDR2 as SFDVKD. CDR3 loop: CATSDPRTGSNEKLFF. CDR3 nucleotides: TGTGCCACCAGTGATCCGCGGACAGGAAGTAATGAAAAACTGTTTTTT.

This clone was counted a single time. The gene calls are TRBV21-1 and TRBJ2-6; the table names TRBD1, a call not compared with the DNA. TRBV21-1 is a known pseudogene. The CDR3 loop spans 18 amino acids. CDR3 sequence: CASSKDLQGAAGANVLTF. Here the CDR3 DNA reads TGTGCCAGCAGCAAGGATCTACAGGGGGCGGCCGGGGCCAACGTCCTGACTTTC.

V is TRBV4-1 and J is TRBJ1-4, with D uncertain. The CDR3 consists of 15 residues. V lost 3 bases and J lost 1, with 9 bases in between. CDR1 MGHRA and CDR2 YSYEKL come from the germline V gene. CDR3: CASSQSSLTNEKLFF. The CDR3 DNA reads TGCGCCAGCAGCCAGTCCAGTCTAACTAATGAAAAACTGTTTTTT.